This TCR beta chain was identified in a study of lymphopenia after photon versus proton radiotherapy. Germline assignment: CDR1 SGHTA and CDR2 FQGNSA. CDR3 length: 14 amino acids. Trimming pared 2 bases from V and 11 bases from J, leaving 18 bases between. Sequencing used immunoSEQ multiplex PCR; TCRdb keeps in-frame clones, though not all of them. Among around 25,000 clones, about 80% were seen once, and the ten largest hold 24%. To note about this clone: No antigen is known for it.

Whole-study results and caveats: Post-nadir TCR diversity decline inversely tracked overall survival among those who died.

The sequence was collected from a man in his forties with gastric cancer. The chain joins TRBV7-2 to TRBJ1-1; a possible D gene is TRBD1 (6 bases). Sequencing used peripheral blood, obtained from a patient treated with photon-based radiotherapy. The CDR3 DNA reads TGTGCCAGCAGCTTATTGGGGGCCCGCCGCAGTGCTTTCTTT. Translating gives CASSLLGARRSAFF.